This T cell receptor (beta chain) stems from a study of T-cell reconstitution after alpha-beta-depleted transplantation in children. Overall study results and limits: Newly made T cells mostly supplied T-cell counts and diversity one year after transplant.

The CDR3 has 14 residues. Trimming took 3 bases from V and 3 from J, leaving 15 bases between them. Germline CDR1 DFQATT, CDR2 SNEGSKA (reference sequence). TCRbeta library construction was performed incorporating unique molecular identifiers. Each CDR3 protein is one row after TCRdb ran MiXCR on the PCR reads. The sample carries 250,000 to 300,000 distinct CDR3 sequences, over 7% recorded once. Concerning this clonotype: The antigen is unknown.

V gene TRBV20-1 combines with J gene TRBJ2-7; D may match TRBD1 or TRBD2 (5 bases each). The TCR originated in a female patient aged 2 to 10 who had a stem cell transplant for Fanconi anemia, so the T cells may come from the graft donor. The source was peripheral blood, collected 360 days after TCRalphabeta/CD19-depleted stem cell transplant. CDR3 protein: CSASNRDQFYEQYF. As DNA, the CDR3 is TGCAGTGCTAGTAACCGGGACCAGTTCTACGAGCAGTACTTC.